This section outlines one TCR beta chain sequence together with its context. Its specificity is not known. The data are from a study of graft-versus-host responses after intestinal transplantation. Study conclusions and caveats: Those patients showing graft-donor T cell macrochimerism displayed high graft-versus-host to host-versus-graft clonal ratios in allografts.

The method was immunoSEQ multiplex PCR; TCRdb's version includes in-frame clones alone and lacks a portion of them. In the table there are about 73,000 clones, around 90% of which are singletons. Sequences were derived from unstimulated CD8+ T cells sorted from spleen or lymph node cells, sampled before transplant. This TCR came from a human donor who was the organ donor for an intestinal transplant.

This CDR3 is CASSDGTGSGNEQFF. In DNA form, the CDR3 reads TGTGCCAGCAGCGATGGGACGGGGAGCGGGAATGAGCAGTTCTTC. The rearrangement links TRBV13 to TRBJ2-1, with a tentative D call TRBD2 (6 bases). This CDR3 region has 15 residues. Germline V gives CDR1 PRHDT, CDR2 FYEKMQ (reference sequence). V was pared by 5 bases and J by 7 bases, with 18 bases between.